This T cell receptor beta chain was captured by sequencing in a study of shared clonotypes between healthy human individuals. Study summary: Each donor's CD4 naive and CD4 memory cells filled three plates apiece, CD8 naive two, and CD8 memory one. Overall study findings and caveats: Some clonotypes were shared by all four sorted-subset donors, while others were not shared. The non-shared ones had lower generation probabilities than the shared ones. Owing to a small donor count, the genetic and exposure-history diversity represented was limited.

Genomic DNA belonging to each subset was distributed in equal measure over several immunoSEQ plates. Sequenced by immunoSEQ multiplex PCR; TCRdb stores in-frame clones only, minus some. Here the sample spans 330,000 or so clones, about 73% being singletons. The germline CDR1 and CDR2 sequences are ENHRY and SYGVKD. V was pared by 10 bases and J by 2 bases, with 10 bases of the junction left unmatched. The CDR3 contains 15 residues. A remark on this clone: As yet, its antigen is unknown.

The sample taken for sequencing was memory CD4+ T cells sorted from blood. Subset here: CD45RA-negative fraction. The chain has TRBV10-3 and TRBJ2-2; 7 bases agree with TRBD2. The source of this sequence is a man aged 25-45 years in good health. This CDR3 is CASWDLAANTGELFF. CDR3 in DNA: TGTGCCAGCTGGGATCTAGCGGCAAACACCGGGGAGCTGTTTTTT.